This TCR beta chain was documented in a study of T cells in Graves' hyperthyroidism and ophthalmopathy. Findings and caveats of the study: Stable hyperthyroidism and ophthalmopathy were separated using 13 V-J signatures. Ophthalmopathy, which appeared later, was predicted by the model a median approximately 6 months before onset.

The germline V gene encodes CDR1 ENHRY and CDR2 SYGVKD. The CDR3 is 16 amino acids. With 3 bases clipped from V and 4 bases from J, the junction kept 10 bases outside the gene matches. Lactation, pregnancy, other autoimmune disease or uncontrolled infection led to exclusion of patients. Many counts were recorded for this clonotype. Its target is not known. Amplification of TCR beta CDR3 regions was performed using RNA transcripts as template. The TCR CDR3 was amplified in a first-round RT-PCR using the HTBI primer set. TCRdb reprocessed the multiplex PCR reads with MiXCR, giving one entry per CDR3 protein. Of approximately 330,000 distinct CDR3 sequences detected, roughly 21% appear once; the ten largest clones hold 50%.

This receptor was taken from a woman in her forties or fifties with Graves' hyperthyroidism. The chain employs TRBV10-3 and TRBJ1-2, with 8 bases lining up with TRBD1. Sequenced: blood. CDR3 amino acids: CAISDSETGVGYGYTF. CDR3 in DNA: TGTGCCATCAGTGACTCTGAGACAGGGGTGGGCTATGGCTACACCTTC.